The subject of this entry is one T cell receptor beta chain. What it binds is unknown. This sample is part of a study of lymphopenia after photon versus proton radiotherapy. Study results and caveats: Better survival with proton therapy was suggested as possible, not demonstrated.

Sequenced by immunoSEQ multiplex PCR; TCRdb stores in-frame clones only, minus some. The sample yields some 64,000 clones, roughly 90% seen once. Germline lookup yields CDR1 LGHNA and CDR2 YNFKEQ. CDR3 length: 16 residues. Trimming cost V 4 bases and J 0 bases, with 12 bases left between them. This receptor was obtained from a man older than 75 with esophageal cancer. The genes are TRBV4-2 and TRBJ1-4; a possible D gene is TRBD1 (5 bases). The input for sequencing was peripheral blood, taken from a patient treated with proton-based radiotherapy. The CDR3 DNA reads TGTGCCAGCAGCCGGGACTTTGCTGCAACTAATGAAAAACTGTTTTTT. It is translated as CASSRDFAATNEKLFF.